The rows below give T cell receptor beta chains drawn from one sample of a study of cytomegalovirus exposure and HLA in healthy donors. Sequencing was performed with immunoSEQ multiplex PCR; in TCRdb, only in-frame clones are kept and a portion is missing. The repertoire holds 140,000 to 150,000 clones, with roughly 75% as singletons. The specimen was PBMCs. The origin of the receptors is a female donor in good health and CMV-seronegative. CDR3s leave out the opening cysteine and the closing phenylalanine or tryptophan.

>TRBJ2-3|TRBV7-8
ASSLSFSLAGGEDTQY
>TRBJ2-7|TRBV4-1
ASSQYETGSGEQY
>TRBJ1-4|TRBV4-3
ASSQDRGGEKLF
>TRBJ1-1|TRBV10-2
ASSGQIRTEAF
>TRBJ1-1|TRBV10-2
ASSPSLTEAF
>TRBJ1-5|TRBV19
ASSIVWGGNQPQH
>TRBJ2-7|TRBV2
ASSIQGQAYEQY
>TRBJ2-1|TRBV5-4
ASSLWGLAGFYNEQF
>TRBJ2-7|TRBV27
ASGLSPRSYEQY
>TRBJ2-1|TRBV13
ASLGQGVSGPYNEQF
>TRBJ1-5|TRBV5-1
ASSLGGVGNQPQH
>TRBJ2-7|TRBV27
ASSPLGQTYEQY
>TRBJ1-2|TRBV13
ASSRLGGANRRGGGNGYT
>TRBJ2-2|TRBV7-7
ASSLSGNTGELF
>TRBJ1-1|TRBV28
ASTRQVPTEAF
>TRBJ2-1|TRBV9
ASSVGGEGGRNEQF
>TRBJ2-1|TRBV5-4
ASSSDSSGTYNEQF
>TRBJ1-1|TRBV29-1
SVGADSLNTEAF
>TRBJ2-5|TRBV6-1
ASTEGIQETQY
>TRBJ2-5|TRBV5-1
ASSLEGAMETQY
>TRBJ1-2|TRBV5-1
ASSSGTGKDGYT
>TRBJ1-5|TRBV19
ATGVLGQPQH
>TRBJ2-2|TRBV14
ASSQVKRETNTGELF
>TRBJ2-1|TRBV15
ATSREALALATYNEQF
>TRBJ2-7|TRBV4-1
ASSHRRDGSYEQY
>TRBJ1-1|TRBV5-4
ASSEGQGRTEAF
>TRBJ2-1|TRBV7-9
ASSSPGSYNEQF
>TRBJ1-4|TRBV7-9
ASSLNLGRDEKLF